This TCR beta chain is drawn from a study of CD8+CD57+ T cells in acquired aplastic anemia. At the level of the study: DNA recovered from sorted CD4+ and CD8+ cells had a mean of around 3.3 ug.

Ten or more counts support this clonotype. The study profiled TCR beta VDJ and CDR3 using genomic DNA as template. A single record per CDR3 protein comes from TCRdb applying MiXCR to the reads. The table lists 150,000 to 200,000 distinct CDR3 sequences, roughly half of them singletons, with under 3.5% in the top ten. V lost 8 bases and J lost 7, with 15 bases in between. This CDR3 comprises 12 residues. The germline CDR1 and CDR2 sequences are SGHTA and FQGTGA. The receptor's source is a human donor in good health. Sequencing was done on a sample of sorted CD4+, CD8+, or CD8+CD57+ T cells (not recorded which) from PBMCs. The chain combines TRBV7-3 with TRBJ2-7; D might be TRBD2 (5 bases). CDR3 nucleotides: TGTGCCAGCCTACCATGCCGCGGGGAGCAGTACTTC. Translated, it gives CASLPCRGEQYF.